The clone carrying this TCR beta chain came up a few times. Sequencing used immunoSEQ multiplex PCR; TCRdb keeps in-frame clones, though not all of them. The table lists about 49,000 clones, approximately 91% of them singletons. Unmatched junction bases numbered 16, after V lost 3 bases and J lost 9 bases. Germline loops: CDR1 SEHNR, CDR2 FQNEAQ (reference sequence). This CDR3 contains 16 residues. The data derive from a study of radiotherapy plus CTLA-4 blockade in lung cancer. Source: peripheral blood, taken from a patient treated with radiotherapy plus ipilimumab. V usage is TRBV7-9 and J usage is TRBJ2-7, with 8 bases aligning to TRBD1. The sequence came from a human donor with non-small cell lung cancer whose response to radiotherapy plus ipilimumab could not be evaluated. The CDR3 DNA is TGTGCCAGCAGCTTGGCCCCTGGGACAGGCGCTACAAGGCAGTACTTC. It specifies CASSLAPGTGATRQYF.